This note documents a single T cell receptor beta chain sequence. Its antigen is as yet unknown. The sample belongs to a study of T cell responses to AZD1222 COVID-19 vaccine. Study-level results: Most donors were white British and more were female, and clonal diversity was possibly underestimated. Repertoires were sampled only after the peak T cell response.

Sequencing used immunoSEQ multiplex PCR; TCRdb keeps in-frame clones, though not all of them. Seen here are roughly 130,000 clones, about 90% observed once, and the top ten hold 5.5%. The source of this sequence is an adult in good health. This specimen was peripheral blood, taken on day 0 of AZD1222 vaccination.

For the CDR3, the DNA is TGTGCCACCAGCAGCCCGGTGGCAGCCCAGGTCGGTGGCTACACCTTC. It codes for CATSSPVAAQVGGYTF. The chain joins TRBV15 to TRBJ1-2; D unclear. The V end was cut by 3 bases, the J end by 7 bases, with 21 bases between. The length of the CDR3 is 16 residues. The germline gives CDR1 LNHNV, CDR2 YYDKDF (reference sequence).